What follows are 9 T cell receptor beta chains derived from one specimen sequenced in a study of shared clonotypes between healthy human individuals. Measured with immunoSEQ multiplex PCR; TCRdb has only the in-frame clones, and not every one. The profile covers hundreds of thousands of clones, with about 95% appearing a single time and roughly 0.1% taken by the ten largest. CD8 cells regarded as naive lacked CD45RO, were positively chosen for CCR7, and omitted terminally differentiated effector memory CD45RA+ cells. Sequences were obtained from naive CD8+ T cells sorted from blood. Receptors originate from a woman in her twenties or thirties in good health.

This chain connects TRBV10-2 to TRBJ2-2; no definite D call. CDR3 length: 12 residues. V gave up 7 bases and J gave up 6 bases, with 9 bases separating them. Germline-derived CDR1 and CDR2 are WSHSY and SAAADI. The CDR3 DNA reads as TGCGCCAGCATACCCGGGTCCGGGGAGCTGTTTTTT. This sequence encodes CASIPGSGELFF.

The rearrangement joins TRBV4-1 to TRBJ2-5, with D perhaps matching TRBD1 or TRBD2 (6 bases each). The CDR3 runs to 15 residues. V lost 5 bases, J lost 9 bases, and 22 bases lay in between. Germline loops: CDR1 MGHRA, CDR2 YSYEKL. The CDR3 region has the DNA TGCGCCAGCAGCACAGAGAGGAGGGACATCACGGCCCAGTACTTC. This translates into CASSTERRDITAQYF.

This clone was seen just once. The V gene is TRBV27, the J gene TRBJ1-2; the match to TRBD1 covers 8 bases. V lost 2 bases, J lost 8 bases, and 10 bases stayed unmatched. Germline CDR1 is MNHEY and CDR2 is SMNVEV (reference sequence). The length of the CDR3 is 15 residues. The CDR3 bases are TGTGCCAGCAGTTTACAGGGGGCCCCGCATTCGGGCTACACCTTC. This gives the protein CASSLQGAPHSGYTF.

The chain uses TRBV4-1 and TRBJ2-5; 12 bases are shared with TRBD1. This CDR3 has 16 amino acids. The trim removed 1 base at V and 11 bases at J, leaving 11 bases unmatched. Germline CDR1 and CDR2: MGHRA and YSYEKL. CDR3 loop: CASSQVKGTGGHEQYF. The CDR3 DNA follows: TGCGCCAGCAGCCAAGTTAAAGGGACAGGGGGCCATGAGCAGTACTTC.

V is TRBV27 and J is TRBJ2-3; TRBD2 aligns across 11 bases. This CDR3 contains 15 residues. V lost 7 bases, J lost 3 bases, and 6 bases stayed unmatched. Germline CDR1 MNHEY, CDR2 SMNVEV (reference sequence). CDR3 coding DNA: TGTGCCAGCAACTCAGGGACTAGCGGAACAGATACGCAGTATTTT. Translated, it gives CASNSGTSGTDTQYF.

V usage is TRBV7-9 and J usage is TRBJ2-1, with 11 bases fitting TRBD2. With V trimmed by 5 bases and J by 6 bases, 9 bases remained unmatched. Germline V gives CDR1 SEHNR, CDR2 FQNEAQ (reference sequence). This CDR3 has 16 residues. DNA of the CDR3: TGTGCCAGCAGCCCTAGCGGGAGGCCCCTATTCAATGAGCAGTTCTTC. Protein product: CASSPSGRPLFNEQFF.

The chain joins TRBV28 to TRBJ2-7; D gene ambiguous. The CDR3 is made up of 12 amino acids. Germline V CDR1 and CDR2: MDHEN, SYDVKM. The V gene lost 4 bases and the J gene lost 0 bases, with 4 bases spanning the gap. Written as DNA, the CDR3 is TGTGCCAGCAGTTACATCTCCTACGAGCAGTACTTC. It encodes CASSYISYEQYF.

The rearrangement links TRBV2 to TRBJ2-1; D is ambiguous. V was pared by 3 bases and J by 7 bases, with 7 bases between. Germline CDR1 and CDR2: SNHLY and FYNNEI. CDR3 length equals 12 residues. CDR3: CASSDSGNEQFF. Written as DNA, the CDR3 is TGTGCCAGCAGTGACAGTGGAAATGAGCAGTTCTTC. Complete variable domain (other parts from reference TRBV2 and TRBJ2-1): EPEVTQTPSHQVTQMGQEVILRCVPISNHLYFYWYRQILGQKVEFLVSFYNNEISEKSEIFDDQFSVERPDGSNFTLKIRSTKLEDSAMYFCASSDSGNEQFFGPGTRLTVL.

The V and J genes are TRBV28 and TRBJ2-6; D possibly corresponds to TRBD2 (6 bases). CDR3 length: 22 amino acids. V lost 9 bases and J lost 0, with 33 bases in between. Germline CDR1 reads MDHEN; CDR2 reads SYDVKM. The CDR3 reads CASRFSSLRGGRGLSGANVLTF. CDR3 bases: TGTGCCAGTAGGTTCTCCTCGTTGCGGGGTGGGCGAGGGCTCTCTGGGGCCAACGTCCTGACTTTC.